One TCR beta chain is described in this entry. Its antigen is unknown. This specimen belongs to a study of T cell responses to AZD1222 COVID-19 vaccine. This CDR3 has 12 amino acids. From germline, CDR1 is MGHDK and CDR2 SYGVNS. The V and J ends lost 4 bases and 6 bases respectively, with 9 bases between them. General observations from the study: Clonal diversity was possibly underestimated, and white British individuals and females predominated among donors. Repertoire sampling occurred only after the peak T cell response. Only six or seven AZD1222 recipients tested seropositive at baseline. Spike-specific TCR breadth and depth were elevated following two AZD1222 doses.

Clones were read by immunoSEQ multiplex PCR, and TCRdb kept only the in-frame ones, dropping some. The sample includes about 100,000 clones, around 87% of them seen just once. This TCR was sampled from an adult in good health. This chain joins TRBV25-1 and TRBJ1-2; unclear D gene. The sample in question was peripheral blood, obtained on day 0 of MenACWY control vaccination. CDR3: CASSVQEDGYTF. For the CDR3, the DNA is TGTGCCAGCAGTGTGCAAGAGGATGGCTACACCTTC.